This T cell receptor (beta chain) was obtained from a study of cytomegalovirus exposure and HLA in healthy donors. Study background: Out of approximately 170 million T cells, an earlier analysis found some 120 million unique TCR beta sequences in total.

In the PCR, 60 Vbeta and 13 Jbeta primers were used. The table came from immunoSEQ multiplex PCR; TCRdb's copy has only in-frame clones and leaves some out. The sample yields some 120,000 clones, roughly 70% seen once. The CDR3 totals 17 residues. From germline, CDR1 is LNHNV and CDR2 YYDKDF (reference sequence). V was pared by 3 bases and J by 0 bases, with 17 bases between. In regard to this clone: Its antigen is not known.

Whole-study results and caveats: Investigators reported 164 TCR beta chains as tied to cytomegalovirus.

The source of this sequence is a man aged 25-40 years in good health and CMV-seronegative. The sequencing sample was made of PBMCs. The chain links TRBV15 to TRBJ1-1; D not certain. CDR3 region: CATSSPWQTDMNTEAFF. CDR3 in DNA: TGTGCCACCAGCAGCCCATGGCAGACCGACATGAACACTGAAGCTTTCTTT.